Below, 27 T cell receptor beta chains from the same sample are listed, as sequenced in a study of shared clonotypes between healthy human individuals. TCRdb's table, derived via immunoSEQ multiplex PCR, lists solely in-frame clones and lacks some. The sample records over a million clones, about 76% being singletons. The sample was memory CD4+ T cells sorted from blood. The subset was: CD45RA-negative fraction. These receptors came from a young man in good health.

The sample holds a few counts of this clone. This CDR3 is CASRGNQPQHF. CDR3 sequence (DNA): TGTGCCAGCAGAGGCAATCAGCCCCAGCATTTT. The chain carries TRBV6-6 and TRBJ1-5; D unclear. CDR3 length: 11 amino acids. Germline V gives CDR1 MNHNY, CDR2 SVGAGI (reference sequence). V lost 6 bases and J lost 2, with 2 bases in between.

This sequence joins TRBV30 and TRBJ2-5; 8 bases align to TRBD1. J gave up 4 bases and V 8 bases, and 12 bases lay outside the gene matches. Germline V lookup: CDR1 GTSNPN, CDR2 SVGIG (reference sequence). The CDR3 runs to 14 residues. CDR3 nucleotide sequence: TGTGCCAGAAGCGGCCAGGGGGCAGGAGAGACCCAGTACTTC. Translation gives CARSGQGAGETQYF.

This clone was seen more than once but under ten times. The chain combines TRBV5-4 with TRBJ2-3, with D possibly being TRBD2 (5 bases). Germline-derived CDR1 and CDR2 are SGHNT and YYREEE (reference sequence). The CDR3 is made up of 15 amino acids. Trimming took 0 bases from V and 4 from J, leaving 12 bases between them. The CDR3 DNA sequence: TGTGCCAGCAGCTTGGACTTTACTAGTTCAGATACGCAGTATTTT. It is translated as CASSLDFTSSDTQYF.

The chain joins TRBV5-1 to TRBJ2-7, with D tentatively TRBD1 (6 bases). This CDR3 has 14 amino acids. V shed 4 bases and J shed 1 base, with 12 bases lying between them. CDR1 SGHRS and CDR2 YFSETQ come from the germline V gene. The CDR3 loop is CASSRPGQSYEQYF. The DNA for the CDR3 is TGCGCCAGCAGCCGCCCCGGACAGTCCTACGAGCAGTACTTC.

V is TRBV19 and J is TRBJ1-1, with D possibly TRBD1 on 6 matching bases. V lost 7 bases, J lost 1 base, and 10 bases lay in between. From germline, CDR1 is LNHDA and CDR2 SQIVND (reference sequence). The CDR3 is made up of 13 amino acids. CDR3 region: CASMGRGNTEAFF. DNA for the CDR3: TGTGCCAGTATGGGCAGGGGGAACACTGAAGCTTTCTTT.

In DNA form, the CDR3 reads TGTGCCAGCAGCCTAGAGGTGTTCAATGAAAAACTGTTTTTT. It codes for CASSLEVFNEKLFF. The chain has TRBV6-1 and TRBJ1-4; the D is unclear. Germline loops: CDR1 MNHNS, CDR2 SASEGT. The CDR3 runs to 14 residues. V lost 6 bases and J 5 bases, leaving 13 bases between the germline ends.

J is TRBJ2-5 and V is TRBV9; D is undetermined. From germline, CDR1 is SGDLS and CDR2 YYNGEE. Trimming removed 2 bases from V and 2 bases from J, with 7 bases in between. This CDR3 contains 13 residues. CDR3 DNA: TGTGCCAGCAGCGTTCAGTCTCAAGAGACCCAGTACTTC. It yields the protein CASSVQSQETQYF.

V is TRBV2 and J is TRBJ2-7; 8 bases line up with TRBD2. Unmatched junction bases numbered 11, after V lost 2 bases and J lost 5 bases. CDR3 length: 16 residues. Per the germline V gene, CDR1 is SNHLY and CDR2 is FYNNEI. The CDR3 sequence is CASSENTGTRFHEQYF. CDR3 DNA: TGTGCCAGCAGTGAAAACACCGGGACTAGGTTTCACGAGCAGTACTTC.

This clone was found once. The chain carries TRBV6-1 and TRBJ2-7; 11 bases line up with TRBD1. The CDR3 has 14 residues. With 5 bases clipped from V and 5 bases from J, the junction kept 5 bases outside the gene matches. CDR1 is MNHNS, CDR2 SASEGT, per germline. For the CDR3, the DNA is TGTGCCAGCAGTTCCTGGACAGGGGGCAACGAGCAGTACTTC. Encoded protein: CASSSWTGGNEQYF.

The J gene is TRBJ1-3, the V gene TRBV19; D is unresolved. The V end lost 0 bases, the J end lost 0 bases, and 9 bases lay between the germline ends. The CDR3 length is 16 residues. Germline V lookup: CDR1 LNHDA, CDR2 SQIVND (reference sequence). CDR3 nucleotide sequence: TGTGCCAGTAGTATAGATGGCTCGGGCTCTGGAAACACCATATATTTT. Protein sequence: CASSIDGSGSGNTIYF. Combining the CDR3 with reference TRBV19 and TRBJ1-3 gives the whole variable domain DGGITQSPKYLFRKEGQNVTLSCEQNLNHDAMYWYRQDPGQGLRLIYYSQIVNDFQKGDIAEGYSVSREKKESFPLTVTSAQKNPTAFYLCASSIDGSGSGNTIYFGEGSWLTVV.

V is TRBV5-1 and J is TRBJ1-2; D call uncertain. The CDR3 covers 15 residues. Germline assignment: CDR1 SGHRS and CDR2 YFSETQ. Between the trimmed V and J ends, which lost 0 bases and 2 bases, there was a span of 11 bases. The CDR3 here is CASSLAGEANYGYTF. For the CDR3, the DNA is TGCGCCAGCAGCTTGGCCGGGGAGGCAAACTATGGCTACACCTTC.

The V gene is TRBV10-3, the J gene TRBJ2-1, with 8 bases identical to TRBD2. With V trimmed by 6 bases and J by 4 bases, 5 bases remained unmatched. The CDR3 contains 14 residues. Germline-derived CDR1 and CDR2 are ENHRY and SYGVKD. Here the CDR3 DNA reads TGTGCCATCAGGCCGGGACTAGGGTACAATGAGCAGTTCTTC. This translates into CAIRPGLGYNEQFF.

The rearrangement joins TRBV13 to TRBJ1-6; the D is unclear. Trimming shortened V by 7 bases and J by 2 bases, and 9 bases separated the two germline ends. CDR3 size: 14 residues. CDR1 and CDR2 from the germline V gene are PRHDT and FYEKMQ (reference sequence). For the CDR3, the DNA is TGTGCCAGCAAAGACCTAGCCTATAATTCACCCCTCCACTTT. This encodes CASKDLAYNSPLHF.

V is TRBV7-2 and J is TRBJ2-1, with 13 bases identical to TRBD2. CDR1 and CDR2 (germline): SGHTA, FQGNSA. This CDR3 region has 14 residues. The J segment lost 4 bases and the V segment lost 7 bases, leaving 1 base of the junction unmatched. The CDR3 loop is CASKLAGGYNEQFF. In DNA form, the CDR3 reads TGTGCCAGCAAACTAGCGGGAGGGTACAATGAGCAGTTCTTC.

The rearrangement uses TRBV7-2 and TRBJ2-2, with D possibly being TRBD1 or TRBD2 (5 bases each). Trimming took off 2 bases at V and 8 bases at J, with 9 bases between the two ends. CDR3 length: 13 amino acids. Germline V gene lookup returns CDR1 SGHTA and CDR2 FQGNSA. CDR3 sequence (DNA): TGTGCCAGCAGCTTACCGGGACCGGGGGAGCTGTTTTTT. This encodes CASSLPGPGELFF.

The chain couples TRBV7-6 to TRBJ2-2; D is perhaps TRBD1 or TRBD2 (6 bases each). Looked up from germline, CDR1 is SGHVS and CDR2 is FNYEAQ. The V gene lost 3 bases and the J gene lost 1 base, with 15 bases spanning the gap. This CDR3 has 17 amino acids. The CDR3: CASSLRGEAVNTGELFF. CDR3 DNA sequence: TGTGCCAGCAGCTTGAGGGGGGAAGCGGTGAACACCGGGGAGCTGTTTTTT.

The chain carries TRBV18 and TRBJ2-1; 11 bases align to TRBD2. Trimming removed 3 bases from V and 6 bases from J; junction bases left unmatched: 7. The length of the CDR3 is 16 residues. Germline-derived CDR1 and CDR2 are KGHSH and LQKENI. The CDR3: CASSPSLAGGSNEQFF. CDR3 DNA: TGTGCCAGCTCACCCAGCTTAGCGGGGGGGAGCAATGAGCAGTTCTTC. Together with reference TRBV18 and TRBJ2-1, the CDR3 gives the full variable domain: NAGVMQNPRHLVRRRGQEARLRCSPMKGHSHVYWYRQLPEEGLKFMVYLQKENIIDESGMPKERFSAEFPKEGPSILRIQQVVRGDSAAYFCASSPSLAGGSNEQFFGPGTRLTVL.

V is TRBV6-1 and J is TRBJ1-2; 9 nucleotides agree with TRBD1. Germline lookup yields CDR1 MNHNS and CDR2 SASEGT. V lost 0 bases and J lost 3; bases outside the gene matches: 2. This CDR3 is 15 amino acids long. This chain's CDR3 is CASSEAGQGHYGYTF. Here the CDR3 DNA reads TGTGCCAGCAGTGAAGCGGGACAGGGACACTATGGCTACACCTTC.

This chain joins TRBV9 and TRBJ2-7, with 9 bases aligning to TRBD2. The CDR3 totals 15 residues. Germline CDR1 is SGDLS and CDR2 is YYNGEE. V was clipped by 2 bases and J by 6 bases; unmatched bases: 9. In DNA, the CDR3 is TGTGCCAGCAGCGTTGATGGCGGGAGGGCCTCCGAGCAGTACTTC. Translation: CASSVDGGRASEQYF.

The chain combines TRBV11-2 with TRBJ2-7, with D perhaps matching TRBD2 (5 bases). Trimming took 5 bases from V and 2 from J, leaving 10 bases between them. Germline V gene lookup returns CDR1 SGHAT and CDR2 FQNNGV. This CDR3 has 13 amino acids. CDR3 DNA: TGTGCCAGCAGCCCCACTAGGGCCTACGAGCAGTACTTC. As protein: CASSPTRAYEQYF. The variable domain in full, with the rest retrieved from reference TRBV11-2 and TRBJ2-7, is EAGVAQSPRYKIIEKRQSVAFWCNPISGHATLYWYQQILGQGPKLLIQFQNNGVVDDSQLPKDRFSAERLKGVDSTLKIQPAKLEDSAVYLCASSPTRAYEQYFGPGTRLTVT.

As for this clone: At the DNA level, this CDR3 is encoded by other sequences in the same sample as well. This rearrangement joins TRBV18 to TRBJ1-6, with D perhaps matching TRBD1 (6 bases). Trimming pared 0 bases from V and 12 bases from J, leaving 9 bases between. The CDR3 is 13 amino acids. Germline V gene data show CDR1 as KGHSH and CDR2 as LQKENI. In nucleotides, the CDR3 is TGTGCCAGCTCACCACCGGCAGGGGAACCCCTCCACTTT. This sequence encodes CASSPPAGEPLHF.

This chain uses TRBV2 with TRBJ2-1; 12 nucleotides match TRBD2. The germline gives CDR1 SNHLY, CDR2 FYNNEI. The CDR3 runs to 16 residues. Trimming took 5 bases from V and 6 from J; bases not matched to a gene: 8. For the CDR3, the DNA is TGTGCCAGCAGTCCTATCCGGACTAGCGGGACCAATGAGCAGTTCTTC. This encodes CASSPIRTSGTNEQFF.

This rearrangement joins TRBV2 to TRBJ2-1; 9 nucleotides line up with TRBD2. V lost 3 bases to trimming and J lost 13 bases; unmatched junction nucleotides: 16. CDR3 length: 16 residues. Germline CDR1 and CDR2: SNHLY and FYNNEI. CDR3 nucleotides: TGTGCCAGCAGTGATTTCGCTAGCGGGAACCAACGTTTCCAGTTCTTC. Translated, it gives CASSDFASGNQRFQFF.

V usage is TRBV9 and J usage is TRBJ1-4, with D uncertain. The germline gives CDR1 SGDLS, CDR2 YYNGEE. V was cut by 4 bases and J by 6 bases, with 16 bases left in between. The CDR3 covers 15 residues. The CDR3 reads CASSPDWGTDEKLFF. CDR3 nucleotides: TGTGCCAGCAGCCCCGACTGGGGAACGGATGAAAAACTGTTTTTT. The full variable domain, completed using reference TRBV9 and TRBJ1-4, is DSGVTQTPKHLITATGQRVTLRCSPRSGDLSVYWYQQSLDQGLQFLIQYYNGEERAKGNILERFSAQQFPDLHSELNLSSLELGDSALYFCASSPDWGTDEKLFFGSGTQLSVL.

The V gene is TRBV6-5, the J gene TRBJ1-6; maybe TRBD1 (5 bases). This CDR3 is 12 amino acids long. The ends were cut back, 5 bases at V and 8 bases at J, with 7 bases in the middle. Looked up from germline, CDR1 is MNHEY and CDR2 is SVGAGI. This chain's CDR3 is CASSEQDSPLHF. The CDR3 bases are TGTGCCAGCAGTGAACAGGATTCACCCCTCCACTTT.

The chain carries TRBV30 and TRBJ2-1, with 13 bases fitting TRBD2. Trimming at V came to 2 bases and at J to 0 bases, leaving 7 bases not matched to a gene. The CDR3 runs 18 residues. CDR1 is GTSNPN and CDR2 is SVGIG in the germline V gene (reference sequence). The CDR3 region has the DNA TGTGCCTGGAGTTTGGGACTAGCGGGAAAAGGCTCCTACAATGAGCAGTTCTTC. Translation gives CAWSLGLAGKGSYNEQFF.

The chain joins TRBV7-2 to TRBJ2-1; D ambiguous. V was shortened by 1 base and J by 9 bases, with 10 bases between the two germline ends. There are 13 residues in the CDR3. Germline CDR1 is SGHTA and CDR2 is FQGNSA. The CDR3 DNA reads TGTGCCAGCAGCTTAGAGACTGTCACTGAGCAGTTCTTC. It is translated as CASSLETVTEQFF.